This TCR beta chain was captured in a study of T cells in Graves' hyperthyroidism and ophthalmopathy. Regarding the study as a whole: Most expanded thyroid clonotypes above 0.001 also appeared in blood. Using 13 V-J features, a model discriminated ophthalmopathy from stable hyperthyroidism.

Diagnosis of hyperthyroidism was new in patients aged 18 to 65, and its duration was under 2 months. Fresh peripheral blood, around 11 ml of it, supplied the PBMCs. As regards this clonotype: The target antigen is unknown.

Amplified TCR beta CDR3 regions derived from RNA transcripts. A first-round RT-PCR of the TCR CDR3 used the HTBI primer set. TCRdb used MiXCR to reprocess the multiplex PCR reads, holding one entry per CDR3 protein. The sample lists 500,000 to 600,000 distinct CDR3 sequences, over 15% occurring once. Sequences were obtained from blood. The sequence was obtained from a woman between 18 and 29 years old with Graves' hyperthyroidism.

CDR3 sequence reads: CSVEAVGGMETQYF. The CDR3 DNA is TGCAGCGTTGAAGCAGTGGGAGGGATGGAGACCCAGTACTTC. The rearrangement links TRBV29-1 to TRBJ2-5; 7 bases are shared with TRBD2. This CDR3 has 14 residues. V dropped 1 base and J dropped 5; count of bases not matched to a gene: 7. The germline V gene encodes CDR1 SQVTM and CDR2 ANQGSEA.